A single sample is the source of the 6 T cell receptor beta chains below, sequenced in a study of CD8+CD57+ T cells in acquired aplastic anemia. Profiles of TCR beta VDJ and CDR3 were generated from a genomic DNA template. MiXCR, run by TCRdb on the reads, gives a single entry per CDR3 protein. Of approximately 160,000 distinct CDR3 sequences in the sample, around 45% were seen once. Sequenced material: sorted CD4+, CD8+, or CD8+CD57+ T cells (not recorded which) from PBMCs. All receptors come from a human donor in good health.

J is TRBJ2-5 and V is TRBV6-6; D possibly corresponds to TRBD1 (6 bases). The end of the DNA is better explained by TRBJ2-7, so the J call may be wrong. CDR1 and CDR2 from the germline V gene are MNHNY and SVGAGI (reference sequence). CDR3 length: 14 amino acids. The CDR3 reads CASSPSGDNYEQYF. The CDR3 DNA sequence: TGTGCCAGCAGCCCCTCCGGGGACAACTACGAGCAGTACTTC.

For this clonotype: A clone one base away is much larger, so this may be a read error. The gene calls are TRBV4-2 and TRBJ2-3; 9 nucleotides agree with TRBD1. The CDR3 has 15 residues. Germline values: CDR1 LGHNA, CDR2 YNFKEQ. The CDR3 is CACSYGTGFTDTQYF. The DNA for the CDR3 is TGTGCCTGCAGCTACGGGACAGGGTTCACAGATACGCAGTATTTT.

On this clonotype itself: Relative to the germline gene, one junction end is altered; a read error may explain this. The chain couples TRBV5-4 to TRBJ2-3, with TRBD2 matching 9 bases. Germline V gives CDR1 SGHNT, CDR2 YYREEE (reference sequence). The CDR3 totals 17 residues. CDR3 DNA: TGTGCCGGCAGCTTCGGCGGGGGTAGCGGGAGCGCAGATACGCAGTATTTT. It yields the protein CAGSFGGGSGSADTQYF.

This clonotype was picked up many times. V usage is TRBV11-2 and J usage is TRBJ1-5; weak D call: TRBD1 (6 bases). Germline CDR1 is SGHAT and CDR2 is FQNNGV. V gave up 4 bases and J gave up 6 bases, with 16 bases separating them. CDR3 length equals 15 residues. CDR3 region: CASSSMPGAGQPQHF. CDR3 bases: TGTGCCAGCAGCTCTATGCCGGGGGCGGGTCAGCCCCAGCATTTT.

With regard to this clonotype: A single base separates this from a much larger clone, so it may be a read error. CDR3 in DNA: TGTGCCAGCAGCTTAGTCGTACTTTCGAACACTGAAGCTTTCTTT. Residues: CASSLVVLSNTEAFF. V is TRBV7-9 and J is TRBJ1-1; D gene uncertain. V was clipped by 1 base and J by 1 base, with 10 bases between them. Germline V lookup: CDR1 SEHNR, CDR2 FQNEAQ (reference sequence). The CDR3 loop spans 15 amino acids.

J is TRBJ2-5 and V is TRBV19; D perhaps matches TRBD2 (6 bases). Trimming shortened V by 10 bases and J by 5 bases, and 20 bases separated the two germline ends. Germline V gene lookup returns CDR1 LNHDA and CDR2 SQIVND (reference sequence). CDR3 length: 14 residues. Here the CDR3 DNA reads TGTGCCACCCAATCGGAGGGGATGGGCGAGACCCAGTACTTC. It is translated as CATQSEGMGETQYF.